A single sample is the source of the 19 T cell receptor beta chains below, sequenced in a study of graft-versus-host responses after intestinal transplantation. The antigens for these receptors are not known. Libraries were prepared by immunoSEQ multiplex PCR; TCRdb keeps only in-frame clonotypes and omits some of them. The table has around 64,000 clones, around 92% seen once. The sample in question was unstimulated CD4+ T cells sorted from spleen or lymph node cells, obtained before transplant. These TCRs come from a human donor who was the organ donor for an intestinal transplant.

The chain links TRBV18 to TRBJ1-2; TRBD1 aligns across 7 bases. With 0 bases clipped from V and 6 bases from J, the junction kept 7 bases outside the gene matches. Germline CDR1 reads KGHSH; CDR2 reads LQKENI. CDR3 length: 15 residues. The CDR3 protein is CASSPPIRQGHGYTF. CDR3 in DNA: TGTGCCAGCTCACCACCAATTAGACAGGGACATGGCTACACCTTC. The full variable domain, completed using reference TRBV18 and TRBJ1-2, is NAGVMQNPRHLVRRRGQEARLRCSPMKGHSHVYWYRQLPEEGLKFMVYLQKENIIDESGMPKERFSAEFPKEGPSILRIQQVVRGDSAAYFCASSPPIRQGHGYTFGSGTRLTVV.

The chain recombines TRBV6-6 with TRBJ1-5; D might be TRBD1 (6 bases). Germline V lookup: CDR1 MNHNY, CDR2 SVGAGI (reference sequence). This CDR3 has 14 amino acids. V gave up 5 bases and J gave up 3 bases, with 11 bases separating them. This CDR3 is CASSNRADNQPQHF. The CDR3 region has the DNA TGTGCCAGCAGTAACAGGGCGGACAATCAGCCCCAGCATTTT.

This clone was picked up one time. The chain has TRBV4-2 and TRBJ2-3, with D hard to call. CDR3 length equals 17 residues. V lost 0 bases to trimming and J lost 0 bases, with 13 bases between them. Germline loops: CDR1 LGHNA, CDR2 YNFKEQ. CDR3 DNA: TGTGCCAGCAGCCAAGAACCTGGAATTACTAGCACAGATACGCAGTATTTT. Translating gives CASSQEPGITSTDTQYF.

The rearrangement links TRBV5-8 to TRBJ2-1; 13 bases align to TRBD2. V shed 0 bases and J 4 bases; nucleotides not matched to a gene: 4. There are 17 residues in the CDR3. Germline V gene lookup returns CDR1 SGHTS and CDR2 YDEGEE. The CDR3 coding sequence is TGTGCCAGCAGCTTGGCCTTGACTAGCGGGGGGTACAATGAGCAGTTCTTC. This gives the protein CASSLALTSGGYNEQFF.

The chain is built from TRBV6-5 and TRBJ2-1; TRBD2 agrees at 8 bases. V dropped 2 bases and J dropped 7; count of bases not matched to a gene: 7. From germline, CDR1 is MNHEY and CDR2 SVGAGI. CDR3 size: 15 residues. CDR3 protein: CASSYIGGAPNEQFF. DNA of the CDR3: TGTGCCAGCAGTTACATCGGGGGGGCTCCGAATGAGCAGTTCTTC.

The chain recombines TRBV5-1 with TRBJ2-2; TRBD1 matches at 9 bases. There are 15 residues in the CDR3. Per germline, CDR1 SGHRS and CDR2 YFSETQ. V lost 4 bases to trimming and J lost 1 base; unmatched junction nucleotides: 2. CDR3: CASSTGQGNTGELFF. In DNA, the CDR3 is TGCGCCAGCAGCACGGGACAGGGGAACACCGGGGAGCTGTTTTTT.

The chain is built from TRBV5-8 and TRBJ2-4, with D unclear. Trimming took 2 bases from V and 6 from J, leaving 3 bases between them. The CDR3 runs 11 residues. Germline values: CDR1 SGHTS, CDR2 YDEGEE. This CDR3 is CASSFVNIQYF. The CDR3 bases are TGTGCCAGCAGCTTTGTAAACATTCAGTACTTC.

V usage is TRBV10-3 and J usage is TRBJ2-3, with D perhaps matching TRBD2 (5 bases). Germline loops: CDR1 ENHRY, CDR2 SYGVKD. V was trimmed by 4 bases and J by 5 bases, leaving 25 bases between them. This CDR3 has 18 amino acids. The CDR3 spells CAISVRRSGKLVGDTQYF. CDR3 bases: TGTGCCATCAGTGTTAGGCGGAGCGGTAAATTGGTTGGAGATACGCAGTATTTT.

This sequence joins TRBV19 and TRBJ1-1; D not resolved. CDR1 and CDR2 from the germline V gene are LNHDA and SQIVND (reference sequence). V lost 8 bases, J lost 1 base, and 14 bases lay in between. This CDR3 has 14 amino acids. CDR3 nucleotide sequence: TGTGCCAGTGTGAAACTGGGCCAGAACACTGAAGCTTTCTTT. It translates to CASVKLGQNTEAFF.

This CDR3 is CASSIGGRTNYGYTF. The CDR3 DNA reads as TGTGCCAGTAGTATTGGTGGGAGAACTAACTATGGCTACACCTTC. The chain employs TRBV19 and TRBJ1-2; D gene unclear. This CDR3 comprises 15 residues. Germline V gene lookup returns CDR1 LNHDA and CDR2 SQIVND (reference sequence). With 3 bases removed from V and 0 bases from J, the gap between germline ends came to 11 bases.

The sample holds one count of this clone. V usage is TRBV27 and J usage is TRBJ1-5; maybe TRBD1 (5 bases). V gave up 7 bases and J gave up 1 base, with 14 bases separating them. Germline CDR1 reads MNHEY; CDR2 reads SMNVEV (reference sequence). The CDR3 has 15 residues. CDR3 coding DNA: TGTGCCAGCATGGGGGGTCCTTCAAGCAATCAGCCCCAGCATTTT. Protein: CASMGGPSSNQPQHF.

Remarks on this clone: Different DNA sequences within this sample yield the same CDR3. CDR3 region: CATSRDRAGTSNEKLFF. The CDR3, as DNA: TGTGCCACCAGCAGAGATAGGGCAGGGACCTCTAATGAAAAACTGTTTTTT. This chain connects TRBV15 to TRBJ1-4; maybe TRBD1 (5 bases). V was cut by 0 bases and J by 3 bases, with 14 bases left in between. This CDR3 region has 17 residues. Germline CDR1 and CDR2: LNHNV and YYDKDF (reference sequence).

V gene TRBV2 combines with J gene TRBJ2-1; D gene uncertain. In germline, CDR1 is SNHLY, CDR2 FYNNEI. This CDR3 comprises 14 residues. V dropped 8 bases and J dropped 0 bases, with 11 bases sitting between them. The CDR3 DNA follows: TGTGCCAGCGGAGTTGAAGTCTCCTACAATGAGCAGTTCTTC. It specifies CASGVEVSYNEQFF.

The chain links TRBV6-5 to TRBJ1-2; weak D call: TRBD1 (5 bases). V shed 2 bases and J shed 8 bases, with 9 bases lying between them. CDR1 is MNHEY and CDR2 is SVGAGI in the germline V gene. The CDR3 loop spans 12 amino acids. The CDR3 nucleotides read TGTGCCAGCAGTTACATGGGGCACGGCTACACCTTC. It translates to CASSYMGHGYTF.

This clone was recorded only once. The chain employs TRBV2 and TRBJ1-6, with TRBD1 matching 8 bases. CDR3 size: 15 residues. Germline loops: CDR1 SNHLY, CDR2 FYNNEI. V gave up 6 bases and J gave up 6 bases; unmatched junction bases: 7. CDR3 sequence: CASSVDRGGNSPLHF. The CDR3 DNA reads TGTGCCAGCAGCGTCGACAGGGGAGGTAATTCACCCCTCCACTTT.

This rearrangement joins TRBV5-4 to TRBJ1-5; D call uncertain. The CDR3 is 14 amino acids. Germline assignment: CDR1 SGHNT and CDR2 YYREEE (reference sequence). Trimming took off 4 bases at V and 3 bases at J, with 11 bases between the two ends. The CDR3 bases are TGTGCCAGCAGCCGCGGGCCAACCAATCAGCCCCAGCATTTT. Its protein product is CASSRGPTNQPQHF.

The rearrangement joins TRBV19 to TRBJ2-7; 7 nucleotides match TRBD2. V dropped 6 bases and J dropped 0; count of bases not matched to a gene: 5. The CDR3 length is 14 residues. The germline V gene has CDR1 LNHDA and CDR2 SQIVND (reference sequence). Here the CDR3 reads CASRELASSYEQYF. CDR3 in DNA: TGTGCCAGTAGGGAACTAGCGAGCTCCTACGAGCAGTACTTC.

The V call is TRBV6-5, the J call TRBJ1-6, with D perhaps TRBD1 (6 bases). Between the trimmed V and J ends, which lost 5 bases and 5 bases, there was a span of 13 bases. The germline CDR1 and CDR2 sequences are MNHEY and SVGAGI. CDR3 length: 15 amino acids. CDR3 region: CASSVLGQNNSPLHF. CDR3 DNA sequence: TGTGCCAGCAGTGTTTTAGGACAGAATAATTCACCCCTCCACTTT.

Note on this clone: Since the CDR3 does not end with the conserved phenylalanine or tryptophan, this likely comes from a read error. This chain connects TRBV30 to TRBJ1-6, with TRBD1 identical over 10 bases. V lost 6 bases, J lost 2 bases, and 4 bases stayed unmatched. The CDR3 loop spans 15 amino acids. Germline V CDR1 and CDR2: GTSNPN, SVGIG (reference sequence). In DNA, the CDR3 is TGTGCCTGCCGGGACAGGGGAACCTATAATTCACCCCTCCACCTT. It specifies CACRDRGTYNSPLHL.